This T cell receptor (beta chain) originates from a study of blood T cell repertoires in COVID-19. About the study: Sites across the United States, Italy and Spain contributed samples from acute and convalescent COVID-19. PBMCs, B-cell-depleted T cells, or T cells were the source of the cDNA or gDNA that made up the material.

This table comes from immunoSEQ multiplex PCR, and its TCRdb copy is limited to in-frame clones, with some not included. In the table there are over 100,000 clones, 79% of which are singletons. The sample consisted of peripheral blood. The TCR comes from a woman aged 80 or over with acute or convalescent COVID-19.

This chain's CDR3 is CASSMGQGTGGYTF. Here the CDR3 DNA reads TGTGCCAGTAGTATGGGACAGGGAACTGGTGGCTACACCTTC. This chain uses TRBV19 with TRBJ1-2; 9 positions match TRBD1. The CDR3 is 14 residues long. The V and J ends lost 3 bases and 7 bases, in that order; junction bases with no gene match: 6. Germline V lookup: CDR1 LNHDA, CDR2 SQIVND (reference sequence).